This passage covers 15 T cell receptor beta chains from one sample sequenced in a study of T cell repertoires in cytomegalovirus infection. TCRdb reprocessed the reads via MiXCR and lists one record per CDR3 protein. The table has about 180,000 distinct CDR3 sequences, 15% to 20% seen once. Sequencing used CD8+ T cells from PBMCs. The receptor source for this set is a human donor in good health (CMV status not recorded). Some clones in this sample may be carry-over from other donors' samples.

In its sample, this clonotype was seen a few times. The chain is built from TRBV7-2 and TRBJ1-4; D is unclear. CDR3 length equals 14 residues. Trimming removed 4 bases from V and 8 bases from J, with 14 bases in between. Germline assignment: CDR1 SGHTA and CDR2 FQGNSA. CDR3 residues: CASSSFLAEEKLFF. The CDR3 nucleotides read TGTGCCAGCAGCTCCTTTCTGGCGGAGGAAAAACTGTTTTTT.

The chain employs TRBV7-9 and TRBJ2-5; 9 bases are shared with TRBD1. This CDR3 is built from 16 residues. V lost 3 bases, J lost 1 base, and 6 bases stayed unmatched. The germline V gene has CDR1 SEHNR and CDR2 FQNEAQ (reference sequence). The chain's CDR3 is CASSFTGTGTQETQYF. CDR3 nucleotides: TGTGCCAGCAGCTTCACCGGGACAGGGACCCAAGAGACCCAGTACTTC.

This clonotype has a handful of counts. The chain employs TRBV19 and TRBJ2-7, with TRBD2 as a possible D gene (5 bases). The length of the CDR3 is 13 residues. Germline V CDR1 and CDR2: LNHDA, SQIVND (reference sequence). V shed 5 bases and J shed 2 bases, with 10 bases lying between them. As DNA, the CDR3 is TGTGCCAGTAGTGCGGGTTCGACCTACGAGCAGTACTTC. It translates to CASSAGSTYEQYF. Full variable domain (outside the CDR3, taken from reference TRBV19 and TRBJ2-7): DGGITQSPKYLFRKEGQNVTLSCEQNLNHDAMYWYRQDPGQGLRLIYYSQIVNDFQKGDIAEGYSVSREKKESFPLTVTSAQKNPTAFYLCASSAGSTYEQYFGPGTRLTVT.

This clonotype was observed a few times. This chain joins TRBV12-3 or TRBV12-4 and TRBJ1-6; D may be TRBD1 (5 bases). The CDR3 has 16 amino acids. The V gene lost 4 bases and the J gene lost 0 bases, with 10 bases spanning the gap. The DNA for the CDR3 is TGTGCCAGCAGTTCTTCAGGGAGCTCCTATAATTCACCCCTCCACTTT. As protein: CASSSSGSSYNSPLHF.

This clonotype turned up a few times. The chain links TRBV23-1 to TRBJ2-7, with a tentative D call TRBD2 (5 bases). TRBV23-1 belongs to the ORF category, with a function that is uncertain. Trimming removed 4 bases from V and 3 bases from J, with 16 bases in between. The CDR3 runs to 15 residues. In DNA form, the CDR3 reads TGCGCCAGCAGTCGGACGGAGGACCGCTGCTACGAGCAGTACTTC. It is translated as CASSRTEDRCYEQYF.

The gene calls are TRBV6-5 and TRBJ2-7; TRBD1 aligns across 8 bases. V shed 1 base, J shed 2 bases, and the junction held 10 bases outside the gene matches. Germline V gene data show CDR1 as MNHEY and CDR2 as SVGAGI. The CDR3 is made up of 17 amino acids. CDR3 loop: CASSYFPRAGGTYEQYF. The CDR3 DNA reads TGTGCCAGCAGTTACTTCCCCCGGGCAGGGGGCACCTACGAGCAGTACTTC.

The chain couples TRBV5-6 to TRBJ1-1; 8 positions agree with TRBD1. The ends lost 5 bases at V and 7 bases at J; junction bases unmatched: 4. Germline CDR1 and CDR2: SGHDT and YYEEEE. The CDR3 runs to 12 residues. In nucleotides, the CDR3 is TGTGCCAGCAGTCCTGGACAGGGTGAAGCTTTCTTT. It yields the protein CASSPGQGEAFF.

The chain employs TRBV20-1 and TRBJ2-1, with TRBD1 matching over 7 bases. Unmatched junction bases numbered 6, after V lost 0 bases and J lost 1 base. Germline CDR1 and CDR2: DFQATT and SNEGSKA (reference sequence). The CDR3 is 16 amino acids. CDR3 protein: CSARDETGWSYNEQFF. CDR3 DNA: TGCAGTGCTAGAGATGAGACAGGGTGGTCCTACAATGAGCAGTTCTTC.

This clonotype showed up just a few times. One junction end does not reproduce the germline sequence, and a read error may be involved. The CDR3 region has the DNA TGTGCTAGCAGCTTAGGACGGGACGTAACGAACACCGGGGAGCTGTTTTTT. It translates to CASSLGRDVTNTGELFF. The rearrangement joins TRBV7-7 to TRBJ2-2; D is tentatively TRBD1 or TRBD2 (5 bases each). This CDR3 has 17 amino acids. From germline, CDR1 is SSHAT and CDR2 FNYEAQ (reference sequence).

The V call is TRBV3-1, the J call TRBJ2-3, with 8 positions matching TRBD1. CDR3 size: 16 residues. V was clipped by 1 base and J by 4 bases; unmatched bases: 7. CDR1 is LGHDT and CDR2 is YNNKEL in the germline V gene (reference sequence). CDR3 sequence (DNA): TGTGCCAGCAGCCAAGTTAACAGGGGGTGGTCAGATACGCAGTATTTT. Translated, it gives CASSQVNRGWSDTQYF.

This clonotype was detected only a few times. The CDR3 DNA follows: TGTGCCAGCAGTTACATCGACACAGATACGCAGTATTTT. This translates into CASSYIDTDTQYF. The chain carries TRBV6-2 or TRBV6-3 and TRBJ2-3; D gene unclear. The CDR3 length is 13 residues. The V and J ends lost 2 bases and 2 bases respectively, with 5 bases between them. CDR1 is MNHEY, CDR2 SVGEGT, per germline.

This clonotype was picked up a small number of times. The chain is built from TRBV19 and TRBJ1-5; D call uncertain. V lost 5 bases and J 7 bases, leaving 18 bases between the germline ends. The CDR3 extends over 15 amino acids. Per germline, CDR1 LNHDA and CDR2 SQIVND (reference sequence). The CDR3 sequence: CASSPGPGLGQPQHF. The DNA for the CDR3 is TGTGCCAGTAGTCCAGGACCGGGCTTAGGACAGCCCCAGCATTTT. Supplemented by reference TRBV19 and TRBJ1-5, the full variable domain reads DGGITQSPKYLFRKEGQNVTLSCEQNLNHDAMYWYRQDPGQGLRLIYYSQIVNDFQKGDIAEGYSVSREKKESFPLTVTSAQKNPTAFYLCASSPGPGLGQPQHFGDGTRLSIL.

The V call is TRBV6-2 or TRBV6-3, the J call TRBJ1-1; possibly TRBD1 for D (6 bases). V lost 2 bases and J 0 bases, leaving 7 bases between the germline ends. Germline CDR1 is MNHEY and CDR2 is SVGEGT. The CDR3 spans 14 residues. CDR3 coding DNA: TGTGCCAGCAGTTACCGGACAGTGAACACTGAAGCTTTCTTT. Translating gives CASSYRTVNTEAFF.

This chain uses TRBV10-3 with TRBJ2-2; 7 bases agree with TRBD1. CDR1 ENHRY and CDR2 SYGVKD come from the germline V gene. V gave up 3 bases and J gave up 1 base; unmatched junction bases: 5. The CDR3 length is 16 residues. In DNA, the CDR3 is TGTGCCATCAGTGACTTGGACAGGAAGAACACCGGGGAGCTGTTTTTT. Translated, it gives CAISDLDRKNTGELFF.

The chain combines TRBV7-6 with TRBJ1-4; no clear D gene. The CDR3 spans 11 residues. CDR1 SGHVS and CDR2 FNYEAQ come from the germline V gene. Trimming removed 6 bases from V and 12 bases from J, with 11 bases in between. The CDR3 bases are TGTGCCAGCAGTTTCCCCGGCCAACTGTTTTTT. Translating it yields CASSFPGQLFF.